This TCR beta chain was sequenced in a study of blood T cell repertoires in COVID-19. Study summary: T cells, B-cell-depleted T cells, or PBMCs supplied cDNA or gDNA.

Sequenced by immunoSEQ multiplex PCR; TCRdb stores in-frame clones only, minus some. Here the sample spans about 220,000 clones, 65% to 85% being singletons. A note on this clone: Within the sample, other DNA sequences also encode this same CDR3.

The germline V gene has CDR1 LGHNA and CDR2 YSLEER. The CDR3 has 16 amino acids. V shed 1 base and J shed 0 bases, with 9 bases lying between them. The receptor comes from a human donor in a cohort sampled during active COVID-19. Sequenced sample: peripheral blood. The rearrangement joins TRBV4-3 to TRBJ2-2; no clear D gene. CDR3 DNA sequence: TGCGCCAGCAGCCAAGGAAGGCTAGCGAACACCGGGGAGCTGTTTTTT. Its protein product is CASSQGRLANTGELFF.